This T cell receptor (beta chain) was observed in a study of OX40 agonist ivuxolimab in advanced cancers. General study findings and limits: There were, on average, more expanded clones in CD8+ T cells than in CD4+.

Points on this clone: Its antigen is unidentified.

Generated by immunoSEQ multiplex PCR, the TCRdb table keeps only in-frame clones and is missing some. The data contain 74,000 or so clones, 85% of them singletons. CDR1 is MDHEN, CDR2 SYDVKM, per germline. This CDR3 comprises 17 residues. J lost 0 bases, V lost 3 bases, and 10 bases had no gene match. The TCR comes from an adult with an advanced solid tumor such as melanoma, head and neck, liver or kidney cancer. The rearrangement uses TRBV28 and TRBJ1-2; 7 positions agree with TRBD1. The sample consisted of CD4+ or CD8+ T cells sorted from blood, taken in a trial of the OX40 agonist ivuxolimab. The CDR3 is CASSFFITGVPNYGYTF. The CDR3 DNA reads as TGTGCCAGCAGTTTTTTCATAACAGGGGTTCCTAACTATGGCTACACCTTC.